This TCR beta chain was sequenced for a study of post-analysis software for immune sequencing data. General study results and limits: Patients carried several TRBV segments more frequently than controls did, and TRBV5-6, TRBV5-1 and TRBV20-1 were among them. Multiple sclerosis patients showed significantly lower normalized Chao1 diversity than controls did.

Per germline, CDR1 DFQATT and CDR2 SNEGSKA (reference sequence). V was pared by 6 bases and J by 4 bases, with 5 bases of the junction left unmatched. The length of the CDR3 is 12 residues. The authors incorporated unique molecular identifiers into the TCR beta cDNA libraries. Out of roughly 0.85 to 10 million T cells, 480,000 or so cDNA molecules were generated. TCRdb re-called the PCR reads with MiXCR, one entry per CDR3 protein. The sample yields roughly 570,000 distinct CDR3 sequences, 30% to 40% seen once. About this clonotype: Its target is not known.

This receptor was taken from a girl aged 2-17 years with multiple sclerosis. Sequenced input: blood. The chain is built from TRBV20-1 and TRBJ1-2, with TRBD1 matching 7 bases. CDR3 in amino acids: CSAQTGPYGYTF. The CDR3 region has the DNA TGCAGTGCACAGACAGGGCCCTATGGCTACACCTTC.